The 21 T cell receptor beta chains given below trace back to one sample, sequenced in a study of human T cells and chemical hapten exposure (dated by TCRdb to the early 2020s). Explained via the paper, the time point label denotes: patch test 1, 2 weeks after DPC sensitization. This sample's treatment or condition label indicates: therapeutic diphenylcyclopropenone sensitization with weekly scalp DPC. The library was generated by RACE. This sample was sequenced with a NextSeq 500. The public reads were run again by TCRdb, first through fastp at Q25 and then through MiXCR, and only productive beta chains were kept. A single entry per CDR3 protein holds the most common genes and DNA from its merged rows. The sample table shows about 100,000 distinct CDR3 sequences, and 9.5% to 11% are seen once. Approximately 4% of the sample is taken by the ten largest. Here the sequenced sample was whole blood, taken in connection with sensitization to the hapten diphenylcyclopropenone (DPC). These receptors all come from a woman aged 40 to 50 with alopecia areata. Some clones in this sample may be carry-over from other donors' samples.

This clonotype was recorded a few times. This chain connects TRBV29-1 to TRBJ2-3; no firm D call. V was pared by 7 bases and J by 14 bases, with 19 bases between. The CDR3 covers 11 residues. Germline V gene sequence: CDR1 SQVTM, CDR2 ANQGSEA. The CDR3 loop reads CSGVVSVFRYF. DNA for the CDR3: TGCAGCGGCGTCGTATCGGTCTTTAGGTATTTT.

This clonotype has ten or more counts. The chain recombines TRBV28 with TRBJ2-7; tentative D call: TRBD2 (5 bases). CDR1 MDHEN and CDR2 SYDVKM come from the germline V gene. V was trimmed by 6 bases and J by 7 bases, leaving 10 bases between them. The CDR3 has 11 residues. CDR3 DNA: TGTGCCAGCAGGTACAGAGGGGAGCAGTACTTC. This translates into CASRYRGEQYF.

This clonotype showed up many times. The V call is TRBV7-9, the J call TRBJ2-7; D unclear. The V gene lost 7 bases and the J gene lost 0 bases, with 10 bases spanning the gap. Germline CDR1 and CDR2: SEHNR and FQNEAQ (reference sequence). The CDR3 length is 13 residues. The CDR3: CASTPQSSYEQYF. CDR3 DNA: TGTGCCAGCACCCCGCAGAGCTCCTACGAGCAGTACTTC.

This clonotype appeared a few times. The chain joins TRBV24-1 to TRBJ1-4, with D perhaps TRBD1 (5 bases). The V gene lost 4 bases and the J gene lost 4 bases, with 12 bases spanning the gap. This CDR3 comprises 15 residues. Germline CDR1 and CDR2: KGHDR and SFDVKD. The CDR3 reads CATSDAGDGNEKLFF. DNA for the CDR3: TGTGCCACCAGTGACGCCGGGGACGGTAATGAAAAACTGTTTTTT.

Many counts were recorded for this clonotype. The chain combines TRBV5-8 with TRBJ1-6, with D unclear. CDR1 and CDR2 (germline): SGHTS, YDEGEE. Trimming pared 4 bases from V and 14 bases from J, leaving 16 bases between. This CDR3 comprises 13 residues. CDR3 DNA: TGTGCCAGCAGCCTGCCCTTTAGAGATGCCCTCCACTTT. Translated: CASSLPFRDALHF.

The sample holds many counts of this clonotype. This rearrangement joins TRBV10-3 to TRBJ2-5; 7 nucleotides match TRBD1. This CDR3 region has 13 residues. V dropped 8 bases and J dropped 2; count of bases not matched to a gene: 5. Per germline, CDR1 ENHRY and CDR2 SYGVKD. The CDR3 loop is CAIGGQEQETQYF. The CDR3 coding sequence is TGTGCCATCGGCGGACAGGAACAAGAGACCCAGTACTTC.

In this sample, this clonotype turned up a few times. This chain joins TRBV7-9 and TRBJ2-3, with 11 bases that match TRBD1. Looked up from germline, CDR1 is SEHNR and CDR2 is FQNEAQ (reference sequence). CDR3 length: 16 amino acids. After removal of 5 bases from V and 1 base from J, the junction contained 5 bases not matched to a gene. DNA of the CDR3: TGTGCCAGCAGCGAGGACAGGGGGCGCGGCACAGATACGCAGTATTTT. Its translation is CASSEDRGRGTDTQYF. The complete variable domain, with remaining parts taken from reference TRBV7-9 and TRBJ2-3, reads DTGVSQNPRHKITKRGQNVTFRCDPISEHNRLYWYRQTLGQGPEFLTYFQNEAQLEKSRLLSDRFSAERPKGSFSTLEIQRTEQGDSAMYLCASSEDRGRGTDTQYFGPGTRLTVL.

This chain links TRBV12-3 or TRBV12-4 with TRBJ1-3; D remains ambiguous. The V end lost 11 bases, the J end lost 0 bases, and 14 bases lay between the germline ends. The CDR3 consists of 14 residues. CDR3 region: CAVEAAISGNTIYF. In DNA form, the CDR3 reads TGTGCCGTGGAGGCTGCGATCTCTGGAAACACCATATATTTT.

The chain recombines TRBV7-8 with TRBJ2-7; 9 nucleotides line up with TRBD2. The CDR3 is 17 amino acids. CDR1 and CDR2 (germline): SGHVS, FQNEAQ. V trimming: 0 bases; J trimming: 3 bases; junction bases outside the gene matches: 9. The CDR3 DNA sequence: TGTGCCAGCAGCTTAGCGTCGGCTAGCGGGAATTACTACGAGCAGTACTTC. Translating gives CASSLASASGNYYEQYF.

This clonotype was recorded a few times. The V gene is TRBV25-1, the J gene TRBJ1-6; D may be TRBD1 (6 bases). The CDR3 covers 15 residues. Deletions cut 8 bases from V and 5 bases from J, with 16 bases between. Germline lookup yields CDR1 MGHDK and CDR2 SYGVNS. The CDR3 spells CASAAPGHNNSPLHF. As DNA, the CDR3 is TGTGCCAGCGCAGCACCGGGACATAATAATTCACCCCTCCACTTT.

This chain uses TRBV4-1 with TRBJ2-6; no clear D gene. Germline-derived CDR1 and CDR2 are MGHRA and YSYEKL. The CDR3 loop spans 15 amino acids. Trimming cost V 4 bases and J 1 base, with 8 bases left between them. The CDR3 DNA sequence: TGCGCCAGCAGCCTCCGGACGTCTGGGGCCAACGTCCTGACTTTC. It yields the protein CASSLRTSGANVLTF.

This clonotype was counted between two and nine times. The genes are TRBV7-9 and TRBJ2-3, with D possibly being TRBD1 (5 bases). The CDR3 runs 15 residues. V lost 5 bases and J 6 bases, leaving 18 bases between the germline ends. The germline gives CDR1 SEHNR, CDR2 FQNEAQ (reference sequence). The CDR3 is CASSTRGPWGDTQYF. CDR3 sequence (DNA): TGTGCCAGCAGCACCAGAGGTCCTTGGGGCGATACGCAGTATTTT.

Here the CDR3 DNA reads TGTGCCAGCAGCCCAAGTTCTAGCTTCGGTGAGCAGTTCTTC. It yields the protein CASSPSSSFGEQFF. J is TRBJ2-1 and V is TRBV7-2, with D tentatively TRBD2 (5 bases). Germline values: CDR1 SGHTA, CDR2 FQGNSA. Trimming took 5 bases from V and 9 from J, leaving 17 bases between them. The CDR3 totals 14 residues.

In this sample, this clonotype turned up a few times. The chain employs TRBV10-3 and TRBJ2-3; the match to TRBD2 covers 11 bases. J lost 1 base, V lost 6 bases, and 3 bases had no gene match. Germline CDR1 ENHRY, CDR2 SYGVKD. The CDR3 covers 15 residues. CDR3 sequence reads: CAIRTTSGGTDTQYF. CDR3 nucleotide sequence: TGTGCCATCAGGACGACTAGCGGGGGCACAGATACGCAGTATTTT.

This clonotype has ten or more counts. The rearrangement links TRBV2 to TRBJ2-1, with a tentative D call TRBD2 (5 bases). V was cut by 4 bases and J by 0 bases, with 10 bases left in between. The germline V gene has CDR1 SNHLY and CDR2 FYNNEI. The CDR3 runs to 15 residues. CDR3 coding DNA: TGTGCCAGCAGTGTACCAGCGGCCTCCTACAATGAGCAGTTCTTC. This gives the protein CASSVPAASYNEQFF.

This clonotype has at least ten counts. The chain couples TRBV19 to TRBJ2-3, with a possible D match to TRBD2 (6 bases). V was trimmed by 5 bases and J by 0 bases, leaving 15 bases between them. Per the germline V gene, CDR1 is LNHDA and CDR2 is SQIVND (reference sequence). CDR3 length equals 16 residues. The chain's CDR3 is CASSGAGKTSTDTQYF. Written as DNA, the CDR3 is TGTGCCAGTAGTGGGGCGGGGAAAACTAGCACAGATACGCAGTATTTT.

This clonotype has just a few counts. The CDR3 sequence is CASRSRQGTSYEQYF. For the CDR3, the DNA is TGTGCCAGCAGATCCCGACAGGGGACCTCCTACGAGCAGTACTTC. The genes are TRBV6-5 and TRBJ2-7; TRBD1 aligns across 8 bases. Germline V lookup: CDR1 MNHEY, CDR2 SVGAGI. After removal of 6 bases from V and 0 bases from J, the junction contained 7 bases not matched to a gene. The CDR3 has 15 amino acids.

This clonotype was seen only a few times. The chain has TRBV27 and TRBJ1-1; TRBD1 is a possible D gene (6 bases). CDR3 length equals 15 residues. The V gene's germline CDR1 is MNHEY and CDR2 SMNVEV (reference sequence). V gave up 5 bases and J gave up 1 base, with 14 bases separating them. The DNA of the CDR3 is TGTGCCAGCAGTCCCCAGGGGACACGGAACACTGAAGCTTTCTTT. It yields the protein CASSPQGTRNTEAFF.

This clonotype was detected many times. The chain combines TRBV5-5 with TRBJ2-3, with D tentatively TRBD1 (6 bases). Trimming stripped 3 bases from V and 0 bases from J, with 14 bases between. This CDR3 has 16 amino acids. The V gene's germline CDR1 is SGHKS and CDR2 YYEKEE (reference sequence). The CDR3 region is CASSSGQSASTDTQYF. As DNA, the CDR3 is TGTGCCAGCAGCTCGGGACAATCCGCTAGCACAGATACGCAGTATTTT.

The DNA of the CDR3 is TGTGCCAGCAGCTTGGGTCGGGATACGCAGTATTTT. Translating it yields CASSLGRDTQYF. This chain links TRBV5-6 with TRBJ2-3; D unclear. The CDR3 extends over 12 amino acids. V gave up 0 bases and J gave up 6 bases, with 5 bases separating them. CDR1 is SGHDT and CDR2 is YYEEEE in the germline V gene.

The chain has TRBV5-4 and TRBJ1-2; 7 nucleotides match TRBD1. The CDR3 is made up of 16 amino acids. Unmatched junction bases numbered 9, after V lost 1 base and J lost 3 bases. Germline assignment: CDR1 SGHNT and CDR2 YYREEE (reference sequence). CDR3 residues: CASSLIRGGSYYGYTF. The CDR3 nucleotides are TGTGCCAGCAGCTTGATTAGAGGGGGCTCATACTATGGCTACACCTTC. The full variable domain, completed using reference TRBV5-4 and TRBJ1-2, is ETGVTQSPTHLIKTRGQQVTLRCSSQSGHNTVSWYQQALGQGPQFIFQYYREEENGRGNFPPRFSGLQFPNYSSELNVNALELDDSALYLCASSLIRGGSYYGYTFGSGTRLTVV.